The next 23 T cell receptor beta chains were all read from a single sample in a study of shared clonotypes between healthy human individuals. Clones were read by immunoSEQ multiplex PCR, and TCRdb kept only the in-frame ones, dropping some. The sample holds some 450,000 clones, roughly four fifths seen once. Sequencing was carried out using PBMCs. All receptors come from a woman in her thirties or forties in good health. Some clones in this sample may be carry-over from other donors' samples.

The CDR3 here is CAWRPISSTDTQYF. The CDR3, as DNA: TGTGCCTGGAGGCCTATTTCATCCACAGATACGCAGTATTTT. The V gene is TRBV30, the J gene TRBJ2-3; D ambiguous. V lost 3 bases to trimming and J lost 2 bases, with 12 bases between them. The CDR3 spans 14 residues. CDR1 and CDR2 from the germline V gene are GTSNPN and SVGIG (reference sequence).

The V call is TRBV5-1, the J call TRBJ2-3; 8 nucleotides line up with TRBD2. The CDR3 runs to 16 residues. V was pared by 0 bases and J by 4 bases, with 7 bases of the junction left unmatched. CDR1 and CDR2 (germline): SGHRS, YFSETQ. CDR3 sequence (DNA): TGCGCCAGCAGCTTGGGAGTTAGCGGGAATGCAGATACGCAGTATTTT. Amino acid sequence: CASSLGVSGNADTQYF.

In this sample, this clone turned up a few times. The chain is built from TRBV5-1 and TRBJ2-4; D possibly corresponds to TRBD1 (5 bases). V lost 4 bases and J 10 bases, leaving 21 bases between the germline ends. The CDR3 sequence is 15 residues long. CDR1 and CDR2 (germline): SGHRS, YFSETQ. In DNA form, the CDR3 reads TGCGCCAGCAGCCCAGACAGCGATCGCATAGGGATTCAGTACTTC. Protein product: CASSPDSDRIGIQYF. The full variable domain, completed using reference TRBV5-1 and TRBJ2-4, is KAGVTQTPRYLIKTRGQQVTLSCSPISGHRSVSWYQQTPGQGLQFLFEYFSETQRNKGNFPGRFSGRQFSNSRSEMNVSTLELGDSALYLCASSPDSDRIGIQYFGAGTRLSVL.

The rearrangement joins TRBV29-1 to TRBJ2-2; no definite D call. The V end lost 5 bases, the J end lost 2 bases, and 12 bases lay between the germline ends. The germline CDR1 and CDR2 sequences are SQVTM and ANQGSEA. This CDR3 has 14 residues. The CDR3 region is CSVLGFGNTGELFF. As DNA, the CDR3 is TGCAGCGTTCTAGGGTTCGGTAACACCGGGGAGCTGTTTTTT.

This sequence joins TRBV7-6 and TRBJ2-7; TRBD1 aligns across 7 bases. V lost 2 bases, J lost 6 bases, and 1 base stayed unmatched. The CDR3 length is 12 residues. CDR1 and CDR2 (germline): SGHVS, FNYEAQ. CDR3 in DNA: TGTGCCAGCAGCTTAAACAGGGGCGAGCAGTACTTC. As protein: CASSLNRGEQYF.

This sequence joins TRBV5-6 and TRBJ1-2; D perhaps matches TRBD1 (5 bases). The V gene's germline CDR1 is SGHDT and CDR2 YYEEEE. The CDR3 totals 13 residues. With 0 bases removed from V and 2 bases from J, the gap between germline ends came to 5 bases. The CDR3 sequence: CASSLGDNYGYTF. The CDR3, as DNA: TGTGCCAGCAGCTTGGGGGACAACTATGGCTACACCTTC.

This clone has more than one count but fewer than ten. This chain connects TRBV19 to TRBJ1-5; 8 nucleotides line up with TRBD1. CDR1 is LNHDA and CDR2 is SQIVND in the germline V gene (reference sequence). The CDR3 sequence is 13 residues long. V gave up 6 bases and J gave up 11 bases; unmatched junction bases: 9. CDR3 coding DNA: TGTGCCAGTAGGGCCGAGTTGACAGGGGCCCAGCATTTT. This codes for CASRAELTGAQHF.

The chain combines TRBV18 with TRBJ1-3; weak D call: TRBD1 (6 bases). The CDR3 runs to 16 residues. Trimming cost V 5 bases and J 6 bases, with 20 bases left between them. The V gene's germline CDR1 is KGHSH and CDR2 LQKENI. The DNA for the CDR3 is TGTGCCAGCTCATTTACGGGACACCCGGCGGAAAACACCATATATTTT. Its translation is CASSFTGHPAENTIYF. The whole variable domain, filled in from reference TRBV18 and TRBJ1-3, reads NAGVMQNPRHLVRRRGQEARLRCSPMKGHSHVYWYRQLPEEGLKFMVYLQKENIIDESGMPKERFSAEFPKEGPSILRIQQVVRGDSAAYFCASSFTGHPAENTIYFGEGSWLTVV.

In its sample, this clone was seen once. The gene calls are TRBV5-1 and TRBJ2-1; 7 nucleotides line up with TRBD2. V lost 4 bases and J lost 1; bases outside the gene matches: 11. CDR1 is SGHRS and CDR2 is YFSETQ in the germline V gene. The CDR3 has 17 amino acids. CDR3 residues: CASSLPSVGGSYNEQFF. CDR3 DNA sequence: TGCGCCAGCAGCCTCCCTTCTGTGGGAGGGTCCTACAATGAGCAGTTCTTC.

The chain is built from TRBV7-9 and TRBJ2-1; no firm D call. Per germline, CDR1 SEHNR and CDR2 FQNEAQ (reference sequence). CDR3 length: 13 residues. Trimming stripped 4 bases from V and 9 bases from J, with 13 bases between. CDR3 loop: CASSSRSDSEQFF. CDR3 DNA: TGTGCCAGCAGCTCTAGGTCGGATAGTGAGCAGTTCTTC.

There are many counts of this clone. The CDR3 protein is CASSPWASDIQYF. The CDR3 coding sequence is TGTGCCAGCTCACCATGGGCCTCGGACATTCAGTACTTC. The rearrangement joins TRBV18 to TRBJ2-4; D not resolved. Germline-derived CDR1 and CDR2 are KGHSH and LQKENI. This CDR3 comprises 13 residues. The ends were cut back, 2 bases at V and 8 bases at J, with 10 bases in the middle.

DNA for the CDR3: TGTGCCAGCAGCCTAGGGGGCCTGTACGGGACAGGGGCCTACAATGAGCAGTTCTTC. This codes for CASSLGGLYGTGAYNEQFF. This rearrangement joins TRBV11-1 to TRBJ2-1, with 10 bases identical to TRBD1. V was pared by 5 bases and J by 2 bases, with 15 bases of the junction left unmatched. This CDR3 has 19 residues. CDR1 and CDR2 (germline): SGHAT, FQDESV (reference sequence).

The genes are TRBV7-2 and TRBJ1-1; D gene uncertain. This CDR3 is built from 13 residues. Germline CDR1 reads SGHTA; CDR2 reads FQGNSA. V lost 0 bases to trimming and J lost 7 bases, with 9 bases between them. CDR3 amino acids: CASSLAHRNEAFF. The CDR3 region has the DNA TGTGCCAGCAGCTTAGCGCATCGGAATGAAGCTTTCTTT.

The J gene is TRBJ1-2, the V gene TRBV5-4; D possibly corresponds to TRBD1 (5 bases). This CDR3 contains 16 residues. The germline V gene encodes CDR1 SGHNT and CDR2 YYREEE (reference sequence). V shed 4 bases and J shed 5 bases, with 21 bases lying between them. The DNA of the CDR3 is TGTGCCAGCAGCGACAACCGTGTCCGGGGCGCATATGGCTACACCTTC. Its protein is CASSDNRVRGAYGYTF. The full variable domain, with the rest looked up from reference TRBV5-4 and TRBJ1-2, is ETGVTQSPTHLIKTRGQQVTLRCSSQSGHNTVSWYQQALGQGPQFIFQYYREEENGRGNFPPRFSGLQFPNYSSELNVNALELDDSALYLCASSDNRVRGAYGYTFGSGTRLTVV.

This clone was found many times. The rearrangement joins TRBV4-3 to TRBJ2-7, with TRBD1 matching over 9 bases. The CDR3 loop spans 17 amino acids. The V gene's germline CDR1 is LGHNA and CDR2 YSLEER. V lost 3 bases to trimming and J lost 5 bases; unmatched junction nucleotides: 14. The CDR3 is CASSQYLRDRAIDEQYF. DNA for the CDR3: TGCGCCAGCAGCCAGTACCTCCGGGACAGGGCCATTGACGAGCAGTACTTC.

The chain carries TRBV29-1 and TRBJ2-5; D gene unclear. The last part of the DNA fits TRBJ2-7 better; the J call may be wrong. There are 12 residues in the CDR3. Germline CDR1 and CDR2: SQVTM and ANQGSEA. CDR3 DNA: TGCAGCGTTGCAGAGACCCTAGTCGAGCAGTACTTC. Amino acids: CSVAETLVEQYF.

The chain recombines TRBV6-5 with TRBJ2-7; 10 bases map to TRBD2. Germline V gene sequence: CDR1 MNHEY, CDR2 SVGAGI. CDR3 size: 16 residues. V trimming: 0 bases; J trimming: 6 bases; junction bases outside the gene matches: 8. CDR3 region: CASSYSGRSGRPEQYF. CDR3 DNA: TGTGCCAGCAGTTACTCGGGTCGTAGCGGGAGGCCCGAGCAGTACTTC.

The rearrangement uses TRBV15 and TRBJ1-3; D unresolved. There are 17 residues in the CDR3. CDR1 and CDR2 from the germline V gene are LNHNV and YYDKDF (reference sequence). Deletions cut 0 bases from V and 0 bases from J, with 12 bases between. CDR3 in amino acids: CATSRDVRGYSGNTIYF. In DNA, the CDR3 is TGTGCCACCAGCAGAGACGTACGAGGATACTCTGGAAACACCATATATTTT. Together with reference TRBV15 and TRBJ1-3, the CDR3 gives the full variable domain: DAMVIQNPRYQVTQFGKPVTLSCSQTLNHNVMYWYQQKSSQAPKLLFHYYDKDFNNEADTPDNFQSRRPNTSFCFLDIRSPGLGDTAMYLCATSRDVRGYSGNTIYFGEGSWLTVV.

The chain has TRBV2 and TRBJ2-5; D not certain. Germline V gives CDR1 SNHLY, CDR2 FYNNEI. Trimming took 2 bases from V and 11 from J, leaving 9 bases between them. The CDR3 is 11 residues long. As DNA, the CDR3 is TGTGCCAGCAGTGAACCAAAGGAGCAGTACTTC. Its translation: CASSEPKEQYF.

The V call is TRBV6-5, the J call TRBJ1-2, with TRBD1 identical over 8 bases. Germline-derived CDR1 and CDR2 are MNHEY and SVGAGI. After removal of 6 bases from V and 8 bases from J, the junction contained 11 bases not matched to a gene. CDR3 length: 14 amino acids. The CDR3 spells CASSQAGTGRGYTF. Written as DNA, the CDR3 is TGTGCCAGCAGCCAAGCCGGGACAGGTCGCGGCTACACCTTC.

This clone was counted only a few times. The same CDR3 is also encoded by other DNA sequences in this sample. This rearrangement joins TRBV30 to TRBJ2-5, with D uncertain. CDR3 length: 12 amino acids. V shed 0 bases and J shed 5 bases, with 7 bases lying between them. Germline V gene data show CDR1 as GTSNPN and CDR2 as SVGIG (reference sequence). CDR3 DNA sequence: TGTGCCTGGAGTGTACTGAAGGAGACCCAGTACTTC. It codes for CAWSVLKETQYF. Drawing the rest from reference TRBV30 and TRBJ2-5, the complete variable domain is SQTIHQWPATLVQPVGSPLSLECTVEGTSNPNLYWYRQAAGRGLQLLFYSVGIGQISSEVPQNLSASRPQDRQFILSSKKLLLSDSGFYLCAWSVLKETQYFGPGTRLLVL.

The CDR3 reads CASSLGGAQGNEQFF. The CDR3 DNA sequence: TGTGCCAGCAGCTTAGGGGGGGCACAGGGGAATGAGCAGTTCTTC. The chain is built from TRBV11-3 and TRBJ2-1; possibly TRBD1 for D (7 bases). Germline lookup yields CDR1 SGHNT and CDR2 YENEEA. The CDR3 has 15 amino acids. With 1 base removed from V and 7 bases from J, the gap between germline ends came to 14 bases.

This clone was recorded at least ten times. The chain links TRBV27 to TRBJ1-1; TRBD1 might be the D (6 bases). The V and J ends lost 2 bases and 2 bases respectively, with 15 bases between them. The CDR3 spans 16 residues. CDR1 is MNHEY and CDR2 is SMNVEV in the germline V gene (reference sequence). The CDR3 bases are TGTGCCAGCAGTTTAGGGGGGGCGCGGGGTAACACTGAAGCTTTCTTT. Translated: CASSLGGARGNTEAFF.